This T cell receptor beta chain was captured by sequencing in a study of OX40 agonist ivuxolimab in advanced cancers. For the study at large: Enrolled patients in dose escalation had cancers that were hepatocellular carcinoma, melanoma, renal cell or head and neck cancer. It was permissible to have had prior anti-PD-1, anti-PD-L1 or anti-CTLA-4 therapy, and approximately 41% had some. The study, taken as a whole, reports: Averaging showed that CD8+ T cells had more expanded clones than CD4+ did.

Profiling relied on immunoSEQ multiplex PCR, and the TCRdb table lists in-frame clones only, not all of them. The sample has some 66,000 clones, roughly 80% seen once. This clone appeared once. What it recognizes is unknown. The cohort excluded patients with autoimmune disease history or systemic immunosuppression. The receptor was isolated from an adult with an advanced solid tumor such as melanoma, head and neck, liver or kidney cancer. The specimen comprised CD4+ or CD8+ T cells sorted from blood, sampled in a trial of the OX40 agonist ivuxolimab.

In DNA, the CDR3 is TGTGCCAGCAGCGCTCGGGGGGACAGCTATGGCTACACCTTC. Translation: CASSARGDSYGYTF. The chain recombines TRBV7-9 with TRBJ1-2, with 7 bases that match TRBD1. V lost 5 bases, J lost 4 bases, and 7 bases stayed unmatched. The CDR3 is 14 residues long. Per germline, CDR1 SEHNR and CDR2 FQNEAQ (reference sequence).